Detailed here is one T cell receptor beta chain. This clone was recorded a few times. What this receptor recognizes is not known. It has no much larger one-base neighbor in the sample; base qualities were not kept. For TCR Vbeta sequencing, memory CD4+ T cells were sorted ex vivo from the peripheral blood of both healthy controls and narcolepsy patients. Libraries were built with the immunoSEQ multiplex PCR assay. The clones in this table, taken by TCRdb from immuneACCESS, are in-frame only. Not every clone is retained; where verified, under half of the shortfall comes from an unresolved V gene, and the cause of the rest is unknown. The sample contains tens of thousands of clones, roughly 83% of them found a single time. Approximately 1% of the sample is held by the ten biggest clonotypes. The sample is drawn from a study of T cells in narcolepsy (dated by TCRdb to between 2017 and 2018). Regarding the study in general: The study enrolled patients with narcolepsy type 1 or type 2 (NT1, NT2) together with healthy control donors. The study used TCR Vbeta sequencing to track clonotypes in blood and CSF while looking for autoreactive T cells in narcolepsy patients that target self-antigens of hypocretin neurons (hypocretin, TRIB2). What the research found in general, with its limitations: Autoreactive clonotypes were reported to be detected serially in the blood of the same patients and of different patients, but not in the blood of healthy controls. In plots comparing CSF and blood CD4+ T cell clonotypes from the same patient, HCRT-specific and TRIB2-specific autoreactive clonotypes were highlighted. No sequences matching autoreactive T cell clones were present in some of the blood memory CD4+ repertoires from patients and controls. Patients and controls had comparable numbers of sequenced blood memory CD4+ clonotypes, averaging about 37,000 and 33,000, respectively.

From a lookup of the germline V gene, CDR1 and CDR2 are MDHEN and SYDVKM. At the junction V is shortened by 5 bases and J by 4 bases, with 14 bases in between. Counted from cysteine to phenylalanine, this CDR3 has 14 amino acids. Of the read, only the CDR3 DNA is kept; its 42 bases are in frame from base 1. This TCR was sampled from a human donor with narcolepsy. The sequenced sample was CD45RA- memory CD4+ T cells from PBMCs. In light of the paper, this sample's cell subset or site label describes: memory T cells sorted ex vivo from peripheral blood. The chain uses TRBV28 and TRBJ1-1; TRBD1 is perhaps the D gene, given 5 matching bases. The CDR3 has the sequence CASSRGGGGTEAFF. The sequenced DNA is TGTGCCAGCAGTCGTGGGGGTGGGGGCACTGAAGCTTTCTTT.